A selection of T cell receptor beta chains follows, all from one sample in a study of T cells in tuberculosis. TCRdb's table, derived via immunoSEQ multiplex PCR, lists solely in-frame clones and lacks some. The sample has some 30,000 clones, more than 70% seen once; the top ten hold under 6.5%. The material was PBMCs, obtained at tuberculosis diagnosis. These receptors were taken from an adult with tuberculosis. CDR3s include the opening cysteine and the closing phenylalanine or tryptophan. A D gene is named only where the DNA matches it firmly. A clone size is listed for some rows: how often the clone was seen (once, few, many), or a class if it is expanded.

CDR3 protein: CASSGLGQQETQYF
CDR3 DNA: TGTGCCAGCAGTGGTTTGGGACAGCAAGAGACCCAGTACTTC
J gene: TRBJ2-5
V gene: TRBV27
clone size: .
D gene: TRBD1

CDR3 protein: CASSLGLSSSTETQYF
CDR3 DNA: TGCGCCAGCAGCTTGGGCCTAAGTAGCAGCACAGAGACCCAGTACTTC
J gene: TRBJ2-5
V gene: TRBV5-1
clone size: .
D gene: .

CDR3 protein: CASSYSGGGGYGYTF
CDR3 DNA: TGTGCCAGCAGTTACTCGGGTGGGGGCGGCTATGGCTACACCTTC
J gene: TRBJ1-2
V gene: TRBV6-5
clone size: .
D gene: .

CDR3 protein: CAIRGITGAYEQYF
CDR3 DNA: TGTGCCATCAGGGGGATTACAGGCGCCTACGAGCAGTACTTC
J gene: TRBJ2-7
V gene: TRBV10-3
clone size: .
D gene: .

CDR3 protein: CASSTRLAGGADTQYF
CDR3 DNA: TGTGCCAGTAGTACTCGACTAGCGGGGGGCGCAGATACGCAGTATTTT
J gene: TRBJ2-3
V gene: TRBV19
clone size: .
D gene: TRBD2

CDR3 protein: CAWSHRNTEAFF
CDR3 DNA: TGTGCCTGGAGCCACAGGAACACTGAAGCTTTCTTT
J gene: TRBJ1-1
V gene: TRBV30
clone size: .
D gene: .

CDR3 protein: CASSLNSQNTEAFF
CDR3 DNA: TGTGCCAGCAGCTTGAACAGTCAAAACACTGAAGCTTTCTTT
J gene: TRBJ1-1
V gene: TRBV7-3
clone size: .
D gene: .

CDR3 protein: CASGLGLAGGEQYF
CDR3 DNA: TGTGCTAGTGGTTTGGGACTAGCGGGGGGGGAGCAGTACTTC
J gene: TRBJ2-7
V gene: TRBV12-5
clone size: .
D gene: TRBD2

CDR3 protein: CASSIGAIYEQYF
CDR3 DNA: TGTGCCAGTAGTATCGGTGCCATCTACGAGCAGTACTTC
J gene: TRBJ2-7
V gene: TRBV19
clone size: once
D gene: .

CDR3 protein: CASSDAGTGGREKLFF
CDR3 DNA: TGTGCCAGCAGTGACGCCGGGACAGGGGGTCGGGAAAAACTGTTTTTT
J gene: TRBJ1-4
V gene: TRBV28
clone size: .
D gene: TRBD1

CDR3 protein: CASSLAGTGGRGFGYTF
CDR3 DNA: TGCGCCAGCAGCTTGGCCGGGACAGGGGGCCGAGGGTTCGGCTACACCTTC
J gene: TRBJ1-2
V gene: TRBV5-1
clone size: .
D gene: TRBD1

CDR3 protein: CASSETNGYSNTEAFF
CDR3 DNA: TGTGCCAGCAGTGAGACCAACGGATACAGCAACACTGAAGCTTTCTTT
J gene: TRBJ1-1
V gene: TRBV6-1
clone size: .
D gene: .

CDR3 protein: CASGLAANNEQFF
CDR3 DNA: TGTGCCAGCGGACTAGCGGCCAACAATGAGCAGTTCTTC
J gene: TRBJ2-1
V gene: TRBV9
clone size: .
D gene: TRBD2

CDR3 protein: CASMRGGQNNYEQYF
CDR3 DNA: TGTGCCAGCATGAGGGGGGGGCAGAATAACTACGAGCAGTACTTC
J gene: TRBJ2-7
V gene: TRBV6-1
clone size: .
D gene: .

CDR3 protein: CASSQQRARTDTQYF
CDR3 DNA: TGCGCCAGCAGCCAACAGAGGGCCCGCACAGATACGCAGTATTTT
J gene: TRBJ2-3
V gene: TRBV4-1
clone size: .
D gene: .

CDR3 protein: CSVEDLFFDRATKLAKNIQYF
CDR3 DNA: TGCAGCGTTGAAGATCTCTTTTTCGACAGGGCAACCAAACTAGCCAAAAACATTCAGTACTTC
J gene: TRBJ2-4
V gene: TRBV29-1
clone size: .
D gene: TRBD1

CDR3 protein: CASSLSGGNKEQYF
CDR3 DNA: TGTGCCAGCAGTTTATCTGGCGGGAATAAAGAGCAGTACTTC
J gene: TRBJ2-7
V gene: TRBV28
clone size: .
D gene: .

CDR3 protein: CASSRSGGDRFF
CDR3 DNA: TGTGCCAGTAGTCGGAGCGGGGGGGATCGGTTCTTC
J gene: TRBJ2-1
V gene: TRBV19
clone size: .
D gene: TRBD2

CDR3 protein: CASSPTGGDYGYTF
CDR3 DNA: TGCGCCAGCAGCCCTACAGGGGGCGACTATGGCTACACCTTC
J gene: TRBJ1-2
V gene: TRBV5-1
clone size: .
D gene: TRBD1

CDR3 protein: CASSHPGQGGNQPQHF
CDR3 DNA: TGCGCCAGCAGTCACCCGGGACAGGGGGGCAATCAGCCCCAGCATTTT
J gene: TRBJ1-5
V gene: TRBV23-1
clone size: .
D gene: TRBD1

CDR3 protein: CSGGDYEQYF
CDR3 DNA: TGCAGCGGCGGGGACTACGAGCAGTACTTC
J gene: TRBJ2-7
V gene: TRBV29-1
clone size: .
D gene: .

CDR3 protein: CASSSTPTPNYGYTF
CDR3 DNA: TGCGCCAGCAGCTCAACTCCGACACCTAACTATGGCTACACCTTC
J gene: TRBJ1-2
V gene: TRBV5-1
clone size: .
D gene: .